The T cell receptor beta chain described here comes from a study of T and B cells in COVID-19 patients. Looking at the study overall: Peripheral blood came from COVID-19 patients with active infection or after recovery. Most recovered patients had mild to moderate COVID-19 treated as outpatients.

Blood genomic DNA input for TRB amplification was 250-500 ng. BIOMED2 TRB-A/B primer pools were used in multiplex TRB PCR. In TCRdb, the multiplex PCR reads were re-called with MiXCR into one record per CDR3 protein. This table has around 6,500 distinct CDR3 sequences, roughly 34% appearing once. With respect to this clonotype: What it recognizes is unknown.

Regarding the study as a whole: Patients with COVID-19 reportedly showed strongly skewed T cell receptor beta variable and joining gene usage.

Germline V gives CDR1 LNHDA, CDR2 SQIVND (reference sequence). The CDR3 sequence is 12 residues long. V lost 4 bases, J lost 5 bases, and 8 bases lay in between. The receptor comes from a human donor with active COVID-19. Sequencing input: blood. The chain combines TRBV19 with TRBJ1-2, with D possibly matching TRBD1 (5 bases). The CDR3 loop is CASSKRTYGYTF. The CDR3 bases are TGTGCCAGTAGTAAGAGGACATATGGCTACACCTTC.